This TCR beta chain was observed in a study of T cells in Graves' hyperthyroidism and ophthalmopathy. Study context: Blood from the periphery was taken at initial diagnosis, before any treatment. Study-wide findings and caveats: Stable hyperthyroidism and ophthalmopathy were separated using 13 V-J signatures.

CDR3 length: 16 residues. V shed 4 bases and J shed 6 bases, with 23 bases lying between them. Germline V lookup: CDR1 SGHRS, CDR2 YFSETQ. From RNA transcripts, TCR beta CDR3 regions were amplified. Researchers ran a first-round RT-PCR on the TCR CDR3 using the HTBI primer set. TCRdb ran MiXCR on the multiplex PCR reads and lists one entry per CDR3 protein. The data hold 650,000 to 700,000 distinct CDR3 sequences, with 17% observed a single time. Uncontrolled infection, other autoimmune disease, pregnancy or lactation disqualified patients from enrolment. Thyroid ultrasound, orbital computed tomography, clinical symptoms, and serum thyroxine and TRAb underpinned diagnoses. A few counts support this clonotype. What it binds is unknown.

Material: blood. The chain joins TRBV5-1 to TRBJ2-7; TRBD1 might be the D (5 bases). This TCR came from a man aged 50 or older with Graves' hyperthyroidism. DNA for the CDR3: TGCGCCAGCAGCCTGGACACCACGGCCGGGCTCGGCGAGCAGTACTTC. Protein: CASSLDTTAGLGEQYF.